A single sample gave rise to the 31 T cell receptor beta chains below, sequenced in a study of Tregs in tolerant kidney transplant recipients. The method was immunoSEQ multiplex PCR; TCRdb's version includes in-frame clones alone and lacks a portion of them. The data contain about 120,000 clones, roughly nine tenths of them singletons. The source material was CD4+ T cells from blood. The receptors stem from a human donor in good health.

This CDR3 reads CASSKGNGGGNQPQHF. The DNA for the CDR3 is TGTGCCAGCAGCAAAGGCAATGGGGGGGGCAATCAGCCCCAGCATTTT. This chain uses TRBV4-2 with TRBJ1-5; D is perhaps TRBD1 (5 bases). This CDR3 is built from 16 residues. V was clipped by 5 bases and J by 2 bases, with 16 bases between them. CDR1 and CDR2 (germline): LGHNA, YNFKEQ.

This clone was found once. J is TRBJ1-4 and V is TRBV5-1; D remains unclear. Trimming removed 3 bases from V and 0 bases from J, with 9 bases in between. The CDR3 runs to 15 residues. The germline V gene encodes CDR1 SGHRS and CDR2 YFSETQ. The CDR3 nucleotides read TGCGCCAGCAGCTATAGAGCTGCAACTAATGAAAAACTGTTTTTT. Its protein is CASSYRAATNEKLFF.

The chain couples TRBV29-1 to TRBJ2-7; tentatively, D is TRBD2 (6 bases). Germline CDR1 is SQVTM and CDR2 is ANQGSEA. There are 13 residues in the CDR3. Trimming left V 6 bases short and J 6 bases short, with 18 bases between. DNA of the CDR3: TGCAGCGTCGGACGGACTACCTCGTTCGAGCAGTACTTC. The encoded protein is CSVGRTTSFEQYF.

The chain carries TRBV11-2 and TRBJ2-3; 10 bases are a match to TRBD2. Trimming cost V 5 bases and J 5 bases; bases outside gene matches: 4. CDR3 length: 14 residues. CDR1 is SGHAT and CDR2 is FQNNGV in the germline V gene. CDR3 sequence reads: CASSLRLAGDTQYF. In DNA, the CDR3 is TGTGCCAGCAGCCTCCGACTAGCGGGAGATACGCAGTATTTT.

This clone has just a few counts. The gene calls are TRBV2 and TRBJ1-2; TRBD1 is a possible D gene (6 bases). CDR3 length: 13 residues. Deletions cut 4 bases from V and 6 bases from J, with 12 bases between. From germline, CDR1 is SNHLY and CDR2 FYNNEI. As DNA, the CDR3 is TGTGCCAGCAGTGGTGATAAGGGGGATGGCTACACCTTC. Residues: CASSGDKGDGYTF.

In regard to this clone: The junction differs from germline at one of its ends, possibly a read error. J is TRBJ1-4 and V is TRBV5-6, with 7 bases lining up with TRBD1. In germline, CDR1 is SGHDT, CDR2 YYEEEE. The CDR3 consists of 16 residues. The CDR3 sequence is CASSLFETGTNEKLLF. The DNA for the CDR3 is TGTGCCAGCAGCTTGTTCGAGACAGGGACTAATGAAAAACTGCTTTTT.

The chain couples TRBV30 to TRBJ1-1, with D perhaps matching TRBD1 (6 bases). Deletions cut 4 bases from V and 7 bases from J, with 13 bases between. There are 12 residues in the CDR3. Germline V gene sequence: CDR1 GTSNPN, CDR2 SVGIG (reference sequence). CDR3 residues: CAWNRQGNEAFF. The CDR3 DNA sequence: TGTGCCTGGAACCGGCAGGGGAATGAAGCTTTCTTT.

V and J are TRBV7-8 and TRBJ1-1, with D unresolved. This CDR3 region has 14 residues. Between the trimmed V and J ends, which lost 2 bases and 1 base, there was a span of 8 bases. Germline V gene data show CDR1 as SGHVS and CDR2 as FQNEAQ. The CDR3 here is CASSLPGENTEAFF. The CDR3 DNA is TGTGCCAGCAGCTTACCCGGGGAGAACACTGAAGCTTTCTTT. The full variable domain, with the rest looked up from reference TRBV7-8 and TRBJ1-1, is GAGVSQSPRYKVAKRGQDVALRCDPISGHVSLFWYQQALGQGPEFLTYFQNEAQLDKSGLPSDRFFAERPEGSVSTLKIQRTQQEDSAVYLCASSLPGENTEAFFGQGTRLTVV.

The rearrangement links TRBV4-1 to TRBJ2-3; TRBD2 aligns across 11 bases. The V gene's germline CDR1 is MGHRA and CDR2 YSYEKL. V shed 1 base and J 4 bases; nucleotides not matched to a gene: 4. The CDR3 has 16 residues. In DNA form, the CDR3 reads TGCGCCAGCAGCCAAGTAACTAGCGGGGGCCCAGATACGCAGTATTTT. Its translation is CASSQVTSGGPDTQYF.

The chain recombines TRBV5-1 with TRBJ1-2; 7 nucleotides align to TRBD1. The CDR3 is 14 residues long. The V gene end was trimmed by 2 bases and the J gene end by 0 bases; junction bases not matched to a gene: 1. CDR1 SGHRS and CDR2 YFSETQ come from the germline V gene. CDR3 bases: TGCGCCAGCAGCTTTGGGACAGCTAACTATGGCTACACCTTC. Its translation: CASSFGTANYGYTF.

The genes are TRBV7-9 and TRBJ2-5, with D perhaps being TRBD1 or TRBD2 (5 bases each). The CDR3 length is 14 residues. The V end was cut by 5 bases, the J end by 0 bases, with 10 bases between. From germline, CDR1 is SEHNR and CDR2 FQNEAQ (reference sequence). The CDR3 DNA is TGTGCCAGCAGCCCGACGGGACACCAAGAGACCCAGTACTTC. Residues: CASSPTGHQETQYF.

The rearrangement uses TRBV6-1 and TRBJ1-2; a possible D gene is TRBD1 (5 bases). With 8 bases removed from V and 8 bases from J, the gap between germline ends came to 12 bases. Germline V gives CDR1 MNHNS, CDR2 SASEGT. The CDR3 is 11 amino acids. In nucleotides, the CDR3 is TGTGCCAGCGGCCGGGACGTGGGCTACACCTTC. Translation gives CASGRDVGYTF.

CDR3 bases: TGTGCCAGCAGCTCTCAGGCGGGGTTACAGACCCAGTACTTC. Protein sequence: CASSSQAGLQTQYF. The chain carries TRBV7-6 and TRBJ2-5; D is perhaps TRBD2 (6 bases). The CDR3 contains 14 residues. V was pared by 4 bases and J by 6 bases, with 15 bases between. Per germline, CDR1 SGHVS and CDR2 FNYEAQ.

The chain couples TRBV4-2 to TRBJ2-3, with TRBD2 identical over 9 bases. Germline assignment: CDR1 LGHNA and CDR2 YNFKEQ. Losses at the gene ends were 1 base for V and 4 bases for J; bases not matched to a gene: 6. The CDR3 sequence is 16 residues long. The CDR3 here is CASSQVERGDADTQYF. The CDR3 nucleotides read TGTGCCAGCAGCCAAGTTGAGCGGGGGGATGCAGATACGCAGTATTTT.

The J gene is TRBJ1-1, the V gene TRBV19; the match to TRBD1 covers 12 bases. Trimming at V came to 5 bases and at J to 7 bases, leaving 8 bases not matched to a gene. CDR3 size: 15 residues. Germline V gene sequence: CDR1 LNHDA, CDR2 SQIVND (reference sequence). The CDR3 coding sequence is TGTGCCAGTAGTGAAGCCGGGACAGGGGGCGGTGAAGCTTTCTTT. Amino acid sequence: CASSEAGTGGGEAFF.

CDR3 coding DNA: TGTGCCAGCAGTGTGGGCGGGAGGGCCACTGAGCAGTTCTTC. The encoded protein is CASSVGGRATEQFF. The rearrangement uses TRBV6-4 and TRBJ2-1, with 9 bases matching TRBD2. V lost 4 bases, J lost 9 bases, and 7 bases stayed unmatched. CDR1 is MRHNA and CDR2 is SNTAGT in the germline V gene. This CDR3 contains 14 residues.

This clone was observed once. This chain joins TRBV7-3 and TRBJ1-1; possible D gene TRBD1, 5 bases. Germline V gives CDR1 SGHTA, CDR2 FQGTGA. The CDR3 contains 14 residues. V lost 5 bases to trimming and J lost 1 base, with 11 bases between them. The CDR3 here is CASSPGPTNTEAFF. The CDR3 nucleotides are TGTGCCAGCAGCCCGGGACCGACGAACACTGAAGCTTTCTTT.

The chain links TRBV7-9 to TRBJ1-2; 9 nucleotides line up with TRBD1. With V trimmed by 3 bases and J by 7 bases, 6 bases remained unmatched. The CDR3 is made up of 14 amino acids. Germline-derived CDR1 and CDR2 are SEHNR and FQNEAQ (reference sequence). This chain's CDR3 is CASSFMTGGAGYTF. As DNA, the CDR3 is TGTGCCAGCAGCTTTATGACAGGGGGAGCTGGCTACACCTTC.

The chain carries TRBV5-1 and TRBJ2-6; no firm D call. V was cut by 1 base and J by 4 bases, with 6 bases left in between. The CDR3 consists of 14 residues. From germline, CDR1 is SGHRS and CDR2 YFSETQ. The CDR3 coding sequence is TGCGCCAGCAGCTTGCCCGGGGGGGCCAACGTCCTGACTTTC. Protein product: CASSLPGGANVLTF.

V is TRBV5-3 and J is TRBJ2-5; D perhaps matches TRBD1 (6 bases). TRBV5-3 qualifies as an ORF whose function is uncertain. V was pared by 5 bases and J by 5 bases, with 25 bases between. The CDR3 spans 17 residues. CDR3 bases: TGTGCCAGAAGAAACGTTACAGGGCCAGAGAGACGGGAGACCCAGTACTTC. It translates to CARRNVTGPERRETQYF.

The V call is TRBV6-1, the J call TRBJ1-5, with D uncertain. CDR1 and CDR2 (germline): MNHNS, SASEGT. CDR3 length: 12 residues. V lost 3 bases to trimming and J lost 7 bases, with 7 bases between them. The CDR3 DNA is TGTGCCAGCAGTGACCATTTACAGCCCCAGCATTTT. This translates into CASSDHLQPQHF.

The rearrangement links TRBV7-9 to TRBJ2-7, with unresolved D. The V end was cut by 3 bases, the J end by 3 bases, with 9 bases between. Germline V CDR1 and CDR2: SEHNR, FQNEAQ (reference sequence). The CDR3 extends over 13 amino acids. The CDR3 DNA reads as TGTGCCAGCAGCTTTTCTACGGGCTACGAGCAGTACTTC. Its protein product is CASSFSTGYEQYF.

This chain connects TRBV18 to TRBJ2-4; no reliable D call. The CDR3 is 12 amino acids. CDR1 KGHSH and CDR2 LQKENI come from the germline V gene. Trimming removed 3 bases at V and 3 bases at J, with 3 bases between. The CDR3 DNA follows: TGTGCCAGCTCACCCTTCAAAAACATTCAGTACTTC. Translated: CASSPFKNIQYF.

The rearrangement links TRBV18 to TRBJ2-1, with 8 bases matching TRBD1. Germline V lookup: CDR1 KGHSH, CDR2 LQKENI. V lost 5 bases, J lost 5 bases, and 8 bases stayed unmatched. This CDR3 contains 15 residues. In nucleotides, the CDR3 is TGTGCCAGCTCAATCGACAGGGGAAGGGACAATGAGCAGTTCTTC. It codes for CASSIDRGRDNEQFF.

The chain uses TRBV6-5 and TRBJ2-1; 11 nucleotides line up with TRBD2. Germline values: CDR1 MNHEY, CDR2 SVGAGI. The CDR3 length is 15 residues. Trimming cost V 6 bases and J 7 bases; bases outside gene matches: 8. DNA for the CDR3: TGTGCCAGCAGAACGACTAGCGGGATACTTAATGAGCAGTTCTTC. Translated: CASRTTSGILNEQFF.

This chain connects TRBV10-1 to TRBJ1-1, with 8 bases lining up with TRBD1. The CDR3 loop spans 16 amino acids. J lost 2 bases, V lost 4 bases, and 9 bases had no gene match. Germline V gene lookup returns CDR1 WNHNN and CDR2 SYGVQD (reference sequence). CDR3 sequence: CASSGPGGAGNTEAFF. As DNA, the CDR3 is TGCGCCAGCAGTGGACCAGGGGGCGCGGGAAACACTGAAGCTTTCTTT.

The V gene is TRBV5-1, the J gene TRBJ2-4; TRBD2 matches 7 bases. From germline, CDR1 is SGHRS and CDR2 YFSETQ. This CDR3 contains 15 residues. J lost 7 bases, V lost 0 bases, and 7 bases had no gene match. The CDR3 nucleotides read TGCGCCAGCAGCTTGGAAGGGAGGGCCAGTAACATTCAGTACTTC. This gives the protein CASSLEGRASNIQYF.

The chain joins TRBV9 to TRBJ1-6, with TRBD1 as a possible D gene (6 bases). The germline CDR1 and CDR2 sequences are SGDLS and YYNGEE. This CDR3 contains 14 residues. Trimming stripped 0 bases from V and 9 bases from J, with 10 bases between. The CDR3 loop reads CASSVAGDSSPLHF. The CDR3 DNA sequence: TGTGCCAGCAGCGTAGCAGGGGATAGTTCACCCCTCCACTTT.

The chain has TRBV18 and TRBJ1-6; D not resolved. The V gene lost 3 bases and the J gene lost 11 bases, with 17 bases spanning the gap. Germline V CDR1 and CDR2: KGHSH, LQKENI. There are 15 residues in the CDR3. This CDR3 is CASSPNWADGPPLHF. DNA for the CDR3: TGTGCCAGCTCACCCAATTGGGCCGATGGACCACCCCTCCACTTT.

The table lists this clone with a count of one. This chain joins TRBV2 and TRBJ1-5; D not certain. CDR3 length equals 15 residues. The V end was cut by 4 bases, the J end by 6 bases, with 16 bases between. Germline V gene data show CDR1 as SNHLY and CDR2 as FYNNEI. As DNA, the CDR3 is TGTGCCAGCAGTGCCGAGTCGGGTAGCGGTCAGCCCCAGCATTTT. This sequence encodes CASSAESGSGQPQHF.

This rearrangement joins TRBV30 to TRBJ1-1; 8 bases are a match to TRBD1. The CDR3 consists of 13 residues. The V gene's germline CDR1 is GTSNPN and CDR2 SVGIG (reference sequence). V was pared by 5 bases and J by 4 bases, with 6 bases of the junction left unmatched. The CDR3 sequence: CAWSRGPVTEAFF. CDR3 coding DNA: TGTGCCTGGTCCAGGGGGCCTGTCACTGAAGCTTTCTTT.